The source of this T cell receptor (beta chain) is a study of beta chain features in type 1 diabetes (dated by TCRdb to the late 2010s). Background on the whole study: Mean age, gender distribution, total cell number and subset yield did not differ between patients and healthy donors. A total of approximately 100 million sorted cells were examined across all samples, and the number of cells per subset was strongly correlated with RNA yield. The study compared TCRB repertoires of sorted circulating CD4+ T cell subsets between recently diagnosed type 1 diabetes patients and matched healthy donors. Whereas all 28 donors provided naive and central memory subsets, regulatory and stem cell-like memory subsets were isolated from just 8 patients and roughly eight healthy donors.

Its CDR3 holds 17 amino acids, cysteine through phenylalanine. The entry retains the CDR3 DNA only, 51 bases that are in frame from base 1. CDR1 GTSNPN and CDR2 SVGIG were looked up in the germline V gene (reference sequence). The junction shows trimming of 0 bases on V and 2 bases on J, and the gene matches do not reach 11 bases of it. Each donor gave one peripheral blood draw, averaging approximately 0.12 L, which was collected into heparinised tubes. Using a panel that included CD45RO, CCR7, CD25, CD127, CD95 and CD27, naive, central memory, regulatory and stem cell-like memory CD4+ T cells were sorted on a BD FACSAria II. A purity above 98% was achieved for all sorted populations. PBMCs were separated immediately by Lymphoprep density gradient centrifugation and were stained directly, without being cultured. So that batch effects would be minimized, each experiment stained and sorted samples in pairs, pairing one healthy donor with one patient.

The High Capacity cDNA Reverse Transcription Kit was used to reverse transcribe all of the isolated RNA, meaning that expressed TCRB transcripts were what got sequenced. Deep immunoSEQ sequencing was performed on naive, central memory and regulatory T cell samples, with an average of about 3.6 million total reads per sample. Sorted cells were lysed in RLT buffer and RNA was extracted with DNase-treated RNeasy Micro or Mini kits, depending on cell number. To prevent cross-contamination, every cell subset was processed on its own, while patient and healthy donor samples were processed together. The immunoSEQ multiplex PCR was used to amplify TCRB sequences from cDNA, yielding 87-bp fragments that span the CDR3 region. The amplicons were sequenced using the Illumina HiSeq platform. The paper's processing steps were these. Synthetic template baselines were used to correct PCR bias computationally, reads within Hamming distance 2 were collapsed together, and singletons that could not be merged were discarded. Reads were aligned against IMGT to assign V, D and J genes, CDR3 length and insertions or deletions at six rearrangement sites. Clonotype counts were normalized to sorted cell number within each subset before computing true diversity and Gini coefficients with the tcR R package. The overlap coefficient, calculated on TCRB nucleotide sequences, was used to measure repertoire sharing. As a proxy for the pre-selection repertoire, out-of-frame TCRB sequences from naive cells were analyzed. Drawn from immuneACCESS, this table holds only the in-frame rearrangements with V and J called that TCRdb kept. Clones are partly lost; checked studies trace under half to an unresolved V gene and leave the rest unexplained. The V and J calls and clone size were taken over from that table, and D and trimming were inferred from the DNA. This sample holds 300,000 to 450,000 clones; about 20% were observed only once. The leading ten clones occupy 0.044% of the sample.

This clone was recorded a few times. Its antigen specificity is not known. Base qualities are not at hand, and no much larger clone is one base apart. General conclusions and limits of the study: HLA sub-analyses involved small numbers of individuals, so any influence of HLA type on TCRB rearrangement remained unresolved. In all four CD4+ subsets, TCRB CDR3 length was moderately but significantly shorter in type 1 diabetes patients. PCR may preferentially amplify shorter templates, but because patient and control samples were amplified and corrected together, any resulting skew would affect both groups equally. Naive, central memory and regulatory TCRB repertoires appeared to be more similar among patients than among healthy donors. Patients with type 1 diabetes made fewer insertions and deleted more nucleotides at VDJ recombination sites, implying thymic rearrangement abnormalities. Because cDNA was sequenced instead of genomic DNA, activated cells with high expression could be over-represented, although the groups did not differ in activation or CD3 levels.

The TCR comes from a woman younger than 35 in good health. Sequences were obtained from naive CD4+ T cells from blood. Interpreted using the paper, the cell subset or site label stands for: true naive CD4+ T cells. The chain joins TRBV30 to TRBJ2-7; 9 central nucleotides agree with TRBD1. The nucleotides read TGTGCCTGGAGTGTAGCCAATTACGGACAGGGGACCTACGAGCAGTACTTC. It is translated as CAWSVANYGQGTYEQYF.